The rows below give T cell receptor beta chains drawn from one sample of a study of T cell responses to AZD1222 COVID-19 vaccine. Assay used: immunoSEQ multiplex PCR; TCRdb lists only in-frame clones, some missing. The sample lists 150,000 to 200,000 clones; around 94% were seen once. The sequencing here drew on peripheral blood, taken on day 0 of AZD1222 vaccination. These receptors came from an adult in good health. The CDR3 runs from the conserved cysteine through the conserved F or W. A D gene is named only where the DNA matches it firmly. Size is stated for part of the rows, as once, few or many counts, or as a class when the clone is expanded.

d_call clone_size j_call v_call cdr3_aa cdr3_nt
TRBD1 - TRBJ1-1 TRBV2 CASARRRTGINTEAFF TGTGCCAGCGCTCGAAGACGGACAGGAATTAACACTGAAGCTTTCTTT
- - TRBJ2-1 TRBV7-8 CASSLGGPDNEQFF TGTGCCAGCAGCTTAGGCGGGCCCGACAATGAGCAGTTCTTC
- - TRBJ2-1 TRBV6-5 CASSYGGMSYNEQFF TGTGCCAGCAGTTACGGCGGGATGTCCTACAATGAGCAGTTCTTC
TRBD2 - TRBJ2-7 TRBV20-1 CSASPGLADHEQYF TGCAGTGCTAGTCCGGGACTAGCGGACCACGAGCAGTACTTC
TRBD2 once TRBJ2-2 TRBV5-4 CASSPSPGLAGGGELFF TGTGCCAGCAGTCCTTCACCGGGGCTAGCGGGAGGCGGGGAGCTGTTTTTT
TRBD1 - TRBJ2-1 TRBV30 CAWSVLRGQSYNEQFF TGTGCCTGGAGTGTACTCAGGGGACAGAGCTACAATGAGCAGTTCTTC
- once TRBJ2-6 TRBV30 CAWSVGVSGANVLTF TGTGCCTGGAGTGTAGGGGTCTCTGGGGCCAACGTCCTGACTTTC
- - TRBJ1-4 TRBV7-8 CASSSYRVRTNEKLFF TGTGCCAGCAGCTCCTACAGGGTTCGGACTAATGAAAAACTGTTTTTT
- - TRBJ1-1 TRBV6-1 CASSEQGTVNTEAFF TGTGCCAGCAGTGAACAGGGGACGGTGAACACTGAAGCTTTCTTT
- - TRBJ2-1 TRBV5-1 CASSPLRSAYNEQFF TGCGCCAGCAGCCCACTTCGAAGCGCCTACAATGAGCAGTTCTTC
- - TRBJ2-5 TRBV30 CAWRRQGEETQYF TGTGCCTGGAGGCGGCAGGGAGAAGAGACCCAGTACTTC
TRBD2 - TRBJ2-3 TRBV7-9 CASGLAGGGDTQYF TGTGCCAGCGGACTAGCGGGAGGTGGAGATACGCAGTATTTT
TRBD1 - TRBJ1-4 TRBV6-5 CASSYSAGQSLEKLFF TGTGCCAGCAGTTACTCGGCGGGACAGTCCCTGGAAAAACTGTTTTTT